The T cell receptor (beta chain) described here comes from a study of T cells in Graves' hyperthyroidism and ophthalmopathy (dated by TCRdb to between 2017 and 2020). Study-level background: To identify distinguishing TCR V-J signatures, a discovery cohort of about 95 patients was used, comprising 43 with Graves' ophthalmopathy and 57 with stable Graves' hyperthyroidism. Whether ophthalmopathy could be predicted prospectively was tested in an independent validation cohort made up of under 20 hyperthyroidism patients plus 17 patients who later progressed to ophthalmopathy. The 100 or so discovery patients were divided at random into training and test sets in a 7:3 ratio. The study also compared thyroid tissue and blood T-cell repertoires from several Graves' hyperthyroidism patients. After blood sampling, hyperthyroidism patients were treated with methimazole at a starting dose of 30 mg daily, and ophthalmopathy patients were treated with high-dose intravenous methylprednisolone. According to the paper, TCR Vbeta CDR3 sequencing was carried out on about 140 peripheral blood samples, which came from fewer than 50 ophthalmopathy, about 75 hyperthyroidism and approximately 17 progressor patients.

The TCR beta CDR3 regions were amplified from RNA transcripts. The TCR CDR3 was subjected to a first round of RT-PCR using the HTBI primer set and the Qiagen OneStep RT-PCR kit. The libraries were constructed in a second round of multiplex PCR and then size-selected and purified. Sequencing of the libraries was done on an Illumina HiSeq2000 using paired-end 100 bp reads. The authors' analysis ran thus. SOAPnuke was used to process the raw data, throwing out any read that contained adapters or uncalled bases, had a mean Phred below 15, or lacked an exact constant-primer or identifier match. COPE v1.2.5 was used to merge the high-quality paired reads, and each unique nucleotide sequence was defined as a clonotype. Clonotypes were aligned to IMGT TRBV, TRBD and TRBJ reference segments using MiTCR v1.1. Analysis was restricted to V-J combinations with a frequency above 0.0001, which covered roughly 99% of repertoires. A TCS score was defined as the ratio between F50 (clonal expansion) and ExV (chaos), using BLOSUM62-based TCRdist between CDR3 peptides within each V-J. Welch's t-statistics and random forest reduced 450 to 600 V-J features to roughly 13, which were used in a naive Bayes classifier (R e1071). TCRdb took the public reads, trimmed them with fastp at Q25, ran MiXCR for clone calling and kept in-frame beta chains. Rows are combined by CDR3 protein, so each entry shows the most common genes and DNA. The V and J calls here are based on TCRdb, not the publication. A total of 560,000 or so distinct CDR3 sequences appear in this sample, 46% of them only once. Jointly, the top ten make up about 7.8% of the sample.

As for this clonotype: Its antigen target is currently unknown. Nothing much larger sits one base from this clone, and base qualities are not available.

Study-level results and caveats: Sample size was not statistically predetermined, and blinding of investigators to group allocation was not performed. A 13 V-J signature model separated ophthalmopathy from stable hyperthyroidism, with about 88% sensitivity and 81.08% specificity in cross-validation and 80%/75% in testing. Most expanded thyroid clonotypes (frequency above 0.001) were also detected in blood, a finding suggesting that blood repertoires may reflect thyroid immune responses. In validation, the model predicted progression to ophthalmopathy a median of 6.5 months before onset, with 70% to 71% sensitivity and about 75% specificity.

Per the germline V gene, SNHLY is the CDR1 and FYNNEI is the CDR2. V and J lose 6 bases and 2 bases, and a span of 10 bases separates them. CDR3 length: 13 amino acids, cysteine to phenylalanine. The only DNA kept is the CDR3, 39 bases in frame from the first base. A patient counted as having stable Graves' hyperthyroidism if no progression to ophthalmopathy occurred over 18 months of follow-up. Hyperthyroidism patients were newly diagnosed, with disease duration under 2 months, and aged 18 to 65 years. Any patient with an uncontrolled infection, another autoimmune disease, pregnancy or lactation was excluded. Diagnoses were based on clinical symptoms, serum thyroxine and TRAb, thyroid ultrasound and orbital computed tomography. Trizol reagent was used to extract total RNA, and RNA quality was then checked on an Agilent 2100 Bioanalyzer.

This clonotype originated in a woman aged 18-35 years with Graves' hyperthyroidism. Donor details come from another sample of the same person, matched by shared clones. The material sequenced was peripheral blood or thyroid tissue (not recorded which). In this chain, TRBV2 is recombined with TRBJ1-2; confidence is insufficient to name the D gene. The CDR3 has the sequence CASSRDDNYGYTF. The bases read TGTGCCAGCAGCCGCGACGACAACTATGGCTACACCTTC.